The clone carrying this T cell receptor beta chain was seen a handful of times. This entry belongs to a study of T cell responses to AZD1222 COVID-19 vaccine. Germline CDR1 and CDR2: KGHSH and LQKENI. The CDR3 sequence is 13 residues long. Trimming took 7 bases from V and 4 from J, leaving 13 bases between them. The assay was immunoSEQ multiplex PCR, and TCRdb's table has in-frame clones only and misses some. The sample gives approximately 100,000 clones, roughly 87% of which show up once; 16% is in the top ten. The chain has TRBV18 and TRBJ1-2, with D maybe TRBD1 (6 bases). The source material was peripheral blood, sampled on day 0 of AZD1222 vaccination. The TCR comes from an adult in good health. The CDR3 spells CASWGGIGYGYTF. DNA of the CDR3: TGTGCCAGCTGGGGGGGCATCGGCTATGGCTACACCTTC.